Below, one T cell receptor beta chain is given with its context. Its antigen remains unidentified. The data belong to a study of cytomegalovirus exposure and HLA in healthy donors. As for the study in general: Around 200 million T cells yielded 100 million or so unique TCR beta sequences, as an earlier analysis found.

Study-wide results and limits: Specificity for CMV antigens was confirmed in vitro for a few of the CMV-associated chains. Roughly uniform sequencing depth across donors was assumed, possibly incorrectly. It was 164 TCR beta chains that were listed as cytomegalovirus-associated.

The CDR3 loop spans 15 amino acids. Trimming removed 7 bases from V and 3 bases from J, with 19 bases in between. In germline, CDR1 is SGHNT, CDR2 YYREEE (reference sequence). This PCR relied on a set of 60 Vbeta primers and 13 Jbeta primers. Sequencing was performed with immunoSEQ multiplex PCR; in TCRdb, only in-frame clones are kept and a portion is missing. This repertoire shows some 130,000 clones, roughly 65% found once; its top ten account for less than 12%. Source material: PBMCs. The rearrangement uses TRBV5-4 and TRBJ1-1; D gene uncertain. This TCR came from a man between 35 and 55 years old in good health and CMV-seropositive. Here the CDR3 reads CASFPRTGGDTEAFF. CDR3 DNA sequence: TGTGCCAGCTTCCCTCGGACCGGCGGGGACACTGAAGCTTTCTTT.